This T cell receptor beta chain was sequenced during a study of T-cell reconstitution after alpha-beta-depleted transplantation in children (dated by TCRdb to 2015 to 2016). For the wider study: T-cell immune reconstitution after TCRalphabeta/CD19-depleted allogeneic hematopoietic cell transplantation in children was quantitatively tracked in the study by means of TCR repertoire profiling.

Libraries came from PCR. TCRdb records Illumina HiSeq 2500 as the sequencer. To normalize quantification of the TCRbeta repertoire, the TCR libraries were built with molecular barcoding that relied on unique molecular identifiers. TCRdb trimmed the raw reads at Q25, called clones with MiXCR and kept productive beta chains. Merged by CDR3 protein, the rows form single entries marked with the most common genes and DNA. The sample table contains roughly 590,000 distinct CDR3 sequences; only one count was recorded for roughly 15% of them. The leading ten clones occupy under 1.2% of the sample. This clonotype was observed a handful of times. There is no known antigen for this receptor. One base away there is no much larger clone; base qualities are not given. This TCR was sampled from a human donor who donated a stem cell graft to a child with acute myeloid leukemia. Sample: PBMCs from the stem cell graft donor, taken from the stem cell graft.

The CDR3 reads CASSYPGQGAGDTQYF. The nucleotide sequence is given as TGTGCCAGCAGTTACCCTGGACAGGGGGCAGGAGATACGCAGTATTTT. The sequence joins TRBV6-2 or TRBV6-3 to TRBJ2-3, with 11 central nucleotides matching TRBD1. V and J are trimmed by 2 bases and 5 bases, and the gene matches miss 6 bases of the junction. From the germline V gene, CDR1 is MNHEY and CDR2 is SVGEGT. The CDR3 measures 16 amino acids from cysteine to phenylalanine. CDR3 DNA is the only sequence kept; it has 48 bases, read in frame from the first base.